This T cell receptor beta chain was recorded in a study of T cells in Graves' hyperthyroidism and ophthalmopathy. It was RNA transcripts that yielded the amplified TCR beta CDR3 regions. The study used the HTBI primer set for a first-round RT-PCR of the TCR CDR3. TCRdb recomputed calls from the multiplex PCR reads with MiXCR, one row per CDR3 protein. The repertoire consists of approximately 590,000 distinct CDR3 sequences, with 15% to 18% occurring once and the leading ten covering approximately 7.4%. Investigators excluded patients with uncontrolled infection, other autoimmune disease, pregnancy or lactation. Diagnosing involved the use of clinical symptoms, serum thyroxine and TRAb, thyroid ultrasound and orbital computed tomography. CDR3 length equals 16 residues. The V gene's germline CDR1 is MNHEY and CDR2 SVGEGT. V lost 0 bases and J lost 5; bases outside the gene matches: 7.

The source of this sequence is a woman between 25 and 40 years old with Graves' hyperthyroidism. Sequenced input: blood. This chain uses TRBV6-2 or TRBV6-3 with TRBJ2-1; 7 bases agree with TRBD2. CDR3 bases: TGTGCCAGCAGTTACTCGAGGCTAGCGGCCGACAATGAGCAGTTCTTC. Encoded protein: CASSYSRLAADNEQFF.